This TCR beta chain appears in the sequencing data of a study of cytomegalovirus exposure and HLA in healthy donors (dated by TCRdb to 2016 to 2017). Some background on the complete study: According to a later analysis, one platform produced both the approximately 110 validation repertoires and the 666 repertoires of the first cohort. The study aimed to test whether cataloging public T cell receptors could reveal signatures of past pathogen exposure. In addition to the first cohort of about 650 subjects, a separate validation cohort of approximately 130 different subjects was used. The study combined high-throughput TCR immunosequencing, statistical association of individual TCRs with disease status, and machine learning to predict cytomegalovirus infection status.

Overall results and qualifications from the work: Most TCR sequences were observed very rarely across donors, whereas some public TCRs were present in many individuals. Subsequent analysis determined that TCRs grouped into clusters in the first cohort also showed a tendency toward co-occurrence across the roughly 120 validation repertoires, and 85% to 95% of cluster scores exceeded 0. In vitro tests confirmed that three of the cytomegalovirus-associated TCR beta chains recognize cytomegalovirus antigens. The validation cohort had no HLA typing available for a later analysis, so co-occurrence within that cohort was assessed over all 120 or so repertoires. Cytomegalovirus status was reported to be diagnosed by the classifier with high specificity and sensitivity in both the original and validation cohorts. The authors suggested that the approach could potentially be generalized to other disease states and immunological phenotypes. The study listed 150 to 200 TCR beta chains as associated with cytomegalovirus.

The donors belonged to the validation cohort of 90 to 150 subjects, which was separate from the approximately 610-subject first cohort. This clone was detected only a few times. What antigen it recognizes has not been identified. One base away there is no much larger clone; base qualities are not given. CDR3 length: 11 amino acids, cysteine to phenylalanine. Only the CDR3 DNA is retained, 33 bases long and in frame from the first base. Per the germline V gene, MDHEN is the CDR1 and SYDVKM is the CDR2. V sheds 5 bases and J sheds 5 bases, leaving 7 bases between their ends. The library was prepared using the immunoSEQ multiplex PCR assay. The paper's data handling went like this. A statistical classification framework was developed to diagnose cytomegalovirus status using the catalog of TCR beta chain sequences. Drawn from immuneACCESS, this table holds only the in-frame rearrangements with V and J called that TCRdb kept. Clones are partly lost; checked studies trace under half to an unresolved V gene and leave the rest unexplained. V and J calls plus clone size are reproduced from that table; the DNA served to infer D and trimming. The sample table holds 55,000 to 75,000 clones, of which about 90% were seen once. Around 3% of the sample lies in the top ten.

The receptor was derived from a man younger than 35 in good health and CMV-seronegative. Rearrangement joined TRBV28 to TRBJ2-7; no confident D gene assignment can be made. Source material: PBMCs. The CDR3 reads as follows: CASSSPHEQYF. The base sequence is TGTGCCAGCAGTAGCCCCCACGAGCAGTACTTC.